The 13 T cell receptor beta chains below were found in one sample sequenced in a study of blood T cell repertoires in COVID-19. Clones were read by immunoSEQ multiplex PCR, and TCRdb kept only the in-frame ones, dropping some. The table lists some 150,000 clones, less than 85% of them singletons. Sequencing used PBMCs or T cells enriched from blood (not recorded which). All receptors derive from a woman between 18 and 30 years old who had been exposed to COVID-19.

V is TRBV7-9 and J is TRBJ2-2, with 12 bases identical to TRBD2. V dropped 11 bases and J dropped 0; count of bases not matched to a gene: 13. CDR1 and CDR2 (germline): SEHNR, FQNEAQ (reference sequence). The CDR3 is 18 amino acids. CDR3 DNA: TGTGCCCCCCGGAGGACTAGCGGGATTTCCGCGAACACCGGGGAGCTGTTTTTT. Amino acid sequence: CAPRRTSGISANTGELFF.

The J gene is TRBJ2-2, the V gene TRBV7-2; 12 bases are a match to TRBD1. CDR3 length: 17 residues. Germline V gene lookup returns CDR1 SGHTA and CDR2 FQGNSA. V shed 6 bases, J shed 4 bases, and the junction held 9 bases outside the gene matches. In DNA, the CDR3 is TGTGCCAGCAGTTACTCGGGACAGGGGGCGGGCACCGGGGAGCTGTTTTTT. Protein sequence: CASSYSGQGAGTGELFF. Complete variable domain (other parts from reference TRBV7-2 and TRBJ2-2): GAGVSQSPSNKVTEKGKDVELRCDPISGHTALYWYRQSLGQGLEFLIYFQGNSAPDKSGLPSDRFSAERTGGSVSTLTIQRTQQEDSAVYLCASSYSGQGAGTGELFFGEGSRLTVL.

This clone was found many times. This chain connects TRBV2 to TRBJ1-3; D is uncertain. The V gene's germline CDR1 is SNHLY and CDR2 FYNNEI. The CDR3 is 14 amino acids. Trimming removed 7 bases at V and 0 bases at J, with 10 bases between. CDR3 amino acids: CASKSPNSGNTIYF. CDR3 coding DNA: TGTGCCAGCAAATCCCCAAACTCTGGAAACACCATATATTTT.

This rearrangement joins TRBV4-1 to TRBJ2-3, with TRBD2 matching over 7 bases. The V gene's germline CDR1 is MGHRA and CDR2 YSYEKL. The CDR3 totals 14 residues. With 10 bases clipped from V and 7 bases from J, the junction kept 14 bases outside the gene matches. DNA of the CDR3: TGCGCCACGGGCCAAACTGGCGGGAGTTATACGCAGTATTTT. Residues: CATGQTGGSYTQYF.

This clone was seen once. The J gene is TRBJ2-2, the V gene TRBV2; a possible D gene is TRBD2 (6 bases). Trimming took 1 base from V and 5 from J, leaving 8 bases between them. Per germline, CDR1 SNHLY and CDR2 FYNNEI. The CDR3 spans 14 residues. The CDR3, as DNA: TGTGCCAGCAGTGAAGAAGGGAGGACCGGGGAGCTGTTTTTT. Its protein product is CASSEEGRTGELFF.

The chain carries TRBV19 and TRBJ1-1; D is possibly TRBD1 (6 bases). CDR3 length: 15 residues. With 6 bases removed from V and 1 base from J, the gap between germline ends came to 15 bases. Germline values: CDR1 LNHDA, CDR2 SQIVND (reference sequence). In DNA form, the CDR3 reads TGTGCCAGTAGCCGGGGGGGGCCTGGGAACACTGAAGCTTTCTTT. It codes for CASSRGGPGNTEAFF.

The J gene is TRBJ2-7, the V gene TRBV2; TRBD1 is a possible D gene (6 bases). This CDR3 is built from 14 residues. Germline CDR1 is SNHLY and CDR2 is FYNNEI. V was shortened by 2 bases and J by 3 bases, with 11 bases between the two germline ends. The CDR3 sequence: CASSEQGQYYEQYF. CDR3 DNA sequence: TGTGCCAGCAGTGAACAGGGGCAGTACTACGAGCAGTACTTC.

The V and J genes are TRBV7-9 and TRBJ1-1; 8 bases are a match to TRBD1. Trimming removed 1 base from V and 5 bases from J; junction bases left unmatched: 6. CDR3 length: 15 residues. CDR1 is SEHNR and CDR2 is FQNEAQ in the germline V gene (reference sequence). CDR3 region: CASSLGQGARTEAFF. DNA of the CDR3: TGTGCCAGCAGCTTAGGGCAGGGGGCTCGTACTGAAGCTTTCTTT.

The rearrangement uses TRBV7-3 and TRBJ2-5, with 9 bases identical to TRBD1. This CDR3 contains 16 residues. Looked up from germline, CDR1 is SGHTA and CDR2 is FQGTGA. After removal of 4 bases from V and 5 bases from J, the junction contained 11 bases not matched to a gene. This CDR3 is CASSSHHPGQGETQYF. CDR3 nucleotides: TGTGCCAGCAGCTCACACCACCCCGGACAGGGGGAGACCCAGTACTTC.

The genes are TRBV28 and TRBJ1-6; no firm D call. The CDR3 has 14 residues. The V gene lost 6 bases and the J gene lost 6 bases, with 12 bases spanning the gap. Per germline, CDR1 MDHEN and CDR2 SYDVKM. This chain's CDR3 is CASRTAGPNSPLHF. In nucleotides, the CDR3 is TGTGCCAGCAGGACCGCAGGCCCTAATTCACCCCTCCACTTT.

This clone has a handful of counts. The chain uses TRBV24-1 and TRBJ2-1, with 13 bases identical to TRBD2. After removal of 3 bases from V and 4 bases from J, the junction contained 2 bases not matched to a gene. The V gene's germline CDR1 is KGHDR and CDR2 SFDVKD. The CDR3 length is 16 residues. CDR3 nucleotides: TGTGCCACCAGTGATGGGACTAGCGGGATTTACAATGAGCAGTTCTTC. Amino acids: CATSDGTSGIYNEQFF.

The chain recombines TRBV5-1 with TRBJ2-1, with 7 bases identical to TRBD2. The junction had 8 bases not matched to a gene; V was cut back by 0 bases and J by 8 bases. CDR1 and CDR2 from the germline V gene are SGHRS and YFSETQ. CDR3 length equals 15 residues. CDR3 in DNA: TGCGCCAGCAGCTTGGACGGGACTAAAAACGATGAGCAGTTCTTC. The encoded protein is CASSLDGTKNDEQFF.

The chain uses TRBV24-1 and TRBJ2-2, with 12 bases lining up with TRBD2. The trim removed 6 bases at V and 5 bases at J, leaving 12 bases unmatched. The germline V gene has CDR1 KGHDR and CDR2 SFDVKD. The CDR3 is made up of 18 amino acids. CDR3 sequence (DNA): TGTGCCACCAGTCCTTTGACTAGCGGGAGCCCGGGGACCGGGGAGCTGTTTTTT. It encodes CATSPLTSGSPGTGELFF.